Shown below are 11 T cell receptor beta chains from a single sample sequenced in a study of blood T cell repertoires in COVID-19. Using immunoSEQ multiplex PCR, the repertoire was profiled, and TCRdb retains in-frame clones only, with some absent. The table lists about 110,000 clones, around 85% of them singletons. Sample: peripheral blood. Receptors originate from a human donor in a cohort sampled during active COVID-19.

The chain combines TRBV4-3 with TRBJ2-3; D unclear. The CDR3 is made up of 13 amino acids. Germline loops: CDR1 LGHNA, CDR2 YSLEER. Deletions cut 1 base from V and 8 bases from J, with 10 bases between. CDR3 in amino acids: CASSQVGRSTQYF. In nucleotides, the CDR3 is TGCGCCAGCAGCCAAGTGGGCAGGTCTACGCAGTATTTT.

This clone was detected only a few times. The CDR3 sequence is CASSPAGGQPQHF. The CDR3 coding sequence is TGTGCCAGCAGCCCCGCGGGGGGTCAGCCCCAGCATTTT. The chain carries TRBV7-9 and TRBJ1-5; TRBD1 might be the D (5 bases). The CDR3 sequence is 13 residues long. The germline V gene encodes CDR1 SEHNR and CDR2 FQNEAQ (reference sequence). V shed 5 bases and J shed 6 bases, with 11 bases lying between them.

The chain couples TRBV28 to TRBJ1-4; D possibly corresponds to TRBD1 (5 bases). Per germline, CDR1 MDHEN and CDR2 SYDVKM. With 7 bases removed from V and 6 bases from J, the gap between germline ends came to 18 bases. This CDR3 is 15 amino acids long. The CDR3 spells CASTHGTFGDEKLFF. In nucleotides, the CDR3 is TGTGCCAGCACCCACGGGACTTTTGGTGATGAAAAACTGTTTTTT.

J is TRBJ2-6 and V is TRBV18; D unresolved. CDR1 is KGHSH, CDR2 LQKENI, per germline. The V end was cut by 1 base, the J end by 0 bases, with 16 bases between. CDR3 length: 19 residues. The CDR3 nucleotides read TGTGCCAGCTCACCACTGGGCACATTACTCAACTCTGGGGCCAACGTCCTGACTTTC. It is translated as CASSPLGTLLNSGANVLTF.

The chain employs TRBV6-5 and TRBJ2-1; D gene ambiguous. There are 13 residues in the CDR3. Germline CDR1 MNHEY, CDR2 SVGAGI. Trimming cost V 6 bases and J 0 bases, with 6 bases left between them. CDR3 coding DNA: TGTGCCAGCAGGCCCGGCTCCTACAATGAGCAGTTCTTC. Amino acids: CASRPGSYNEQFF.

The chain recombines TRBV6-5 with TRBJ2-7; tentative D call: TRBD1 (5 bases). Trimming stripped 2 bases from V and 4 bases from J, with 6 bases between. Looked up from germline, CDR1 is MNHEY and CDR2 is SVGAGI. The CDR3 consists of 12 residues. DNA of the CDR3: TGTGCCAGCAGTTACCAGGGTTACGAGCAGTACTTC. Translated: CASSYQGYEQYF.

The gene calls are TRBV7-2 and TRBJ2-1; TRBD2 matches at 8 bases. Trimming removed 0 bases from V and 0 bases from J; junction bases left unmatched: 7. The germline CDR1 and CDR2 sequences are SGHTA and FQGNSA. The CDR3 is made up of 18 amino acids. CDR3: CASSLAPASGGSYNEQFF. CDR3 DNA sequence: TGTGCCAGCAGCTTAGCGCCGGCCAGCGGGGGCTCCTACAATGAGCAGTTCTTC.

The chain joins TRBV2 to TRBJ2-1; TRBD2 matches at 8 bases. Germline loops: CDR1 SNHLY, CDR2 FYNNEI. The CDR3 runs to 16 residues. V dropped 6 bases and J dropped 5; count of bases not matched to a gene: 12. The chain's CDR3 is CASRRLGLAPNNEQFF. CDR3 bases: TGTGCCAGCAGGCGTCTCGGACTAGCCCCTAACAATGAGCAGTTCTTC.

V is TRBV9 and J is TRBJ2-2; 9 bases fit TRBD2. Trimming removed 0 bases from V and 9 bases from J; junction bases left unmatched: 9. The CDR3 is made up of 16 amino acids. Germline V gene sequence: CDR1 SGDLS, CDR2 YYNGEE. The CDR3 bases are TGTGCCAGCAGCGTAGTCGGCGGGGGGGCCTTAAGGGAGCTGTTTTTT. This sequence encodes CASSVVGGGALRELFF.

This clone was counted between two and nine times. This chain uses TRBV6-6 with TRBJ2-1; TRBD2 agrees at 8 bases. Losses at the gene ends were 7 bases for V and 7 bases for J; bases not matched to a gene: 15. CDR1 MNHNY and CDR2 SVGAGI come from the germline V gene (reference sequence). CDR3 length equals 16 residues. CDR3 sequence reads: CASTPGPSGPSNEQFF. The CDR3 coding sequence is TGTGCCAGCACCCCAGGGCCTAGCGGGCCTAGTAATGAGCAGTTCTTC.

This chain connects TRBV4-1 to TRBJ1-4; 8 bases fit TRBD1. This CDR3 region has 16 residues. CDR1 is MGHRA and CDR2 is YSYEKL in the germline V gene. Germline trimming cut 2 bases from V and 4 bases from J; bases unmatched to any gene: 6. CDR3: CASSQTTGGINEKLFF. The CDR3 nucleotides read TGCGCCAGCAGCCAAACAACAGGGGGGATTAATGAAAAACTGTTTTTT.